This TCR beta chain was identified in a study of T cell repertoires in cytomegalovirus infection (dated by TCRdb to between 2018 and 2021). For the wider study: Donor HLA type was relevant to the analysis, as public TCR beta signatures indicated carriage of CMV infection together with the matching HLA type. The paper's findings and limits, for the study overall: The ex vivo response was dominated by HLA-C-restricted CMV-specific TCR beta clonotypes, and the single most frequent clonotype in two of eight donors was supplied by these HLA-C-restricted clonotypes. Carriers of CMV infection plus the relevant HLA type were discriminated by the cumulative frequency of public TCR beta family members in the study cohort and in an independent approximately 360-donor cohort.

The germline V gene encodes CDR1 LNHNV and CDR2 YYDKDF (reference sequence). The cysteine opens and the phenylalanine closes a CDR3 of 15 amino acids. The DNA shown is the 45-base CDR3, in frame from base 1. V and J are trimmed by 5 bases and 8 bases, and the gene matches miss 12 bases of the junction. A few counts support this clonotype. Its antigen remains unidentified. It has no much larger one-base neighbor in the sample; base qualities were not kept. The sequencer was an Illumina HiSeq 1500. TCRdb reanalyzed the raw reads on its own, using fastp at Q25 for trimming and MiXCR for clone calling, and kept in-frame beta chains. Rows with a matching CDR3 protein are joined into one entry that keeps the most common DNA and genes. The table for this sample lists nearly 550,000 distinct CDR3 sequences; 16% of them were counted only once. Clones ranked in the top ten supply 20% to 30% of the sample.

The chain couples TRBV15 to TRBJ2-1; the central 7 bases match TRBD1. The sample was CD8+ T cells from PBMCs. This receptor was taken from a human donor in good health (CMV status not recorded). Some clones in this sample may be carry-over from other donors' samples. DNA sequence: TGTGCCACCAGCGCCAGAACAGGGGTAATGGATGAGCAGTTCTTC. This translates into CATSARTGVMDEQFF.